The 4 T cell receptor beta chains below all came from one sample that was sequenced in a study of T cell repertoires in cytomegalovirus infection. Their antigens are not known. TCRdb independently ran MiXCR on the reads; one entry per CDR3 protein. The sample yields under 300,000 distinct CDR3 sequences, 22% seen once. The source material was cultured PBMCs, sampled from culture after CMV antigen stimulation. These receptors all come from a human donor in good health (CMV status not recorded). Some clones in this sample may be carry-over from other donors' samples.

The table lists this clonotype with many counts. The V gene is TRBV6-5, the J gene TRBJ1-1, with TRBD1 as a possible D gene (5 bases). CDR3 length: 14 amino acids. Germline V lookup: CDR1 MNHEY, CDR2 SVGAGI. Trimming took off 1 base at V and 5 bases at J, with 11 bases between the two ends. The DNA of the CDR3 is TGTGCCAGCAGTTACTGGGTTGGGGGTACTGAAGCTTTCTTT. It specifies CASSYWVGGTEAFF.

This clonotype was seen at least ten times. The chain links TRBV6-5 to TRBJ1-1; tentative D call: TRBD1 (5 bases). Trimming left V 6 bases short and J 5 bases short, with 16 bases between. Germline V gene data show CDR1 as MNHEY and CDR2 as SVGAGI. The CDR3 has 14 amino acids. The CDR3 loop reads CASSIGQGRTEAFF. CDR3 in DNA: TGTGCCAGCAGCATCGGACAAGGCAGGACTGAAGCTTTCTTT.

This clonotype was observed a few times. The gene calls are TRBV25-1 and TRBJ2-3; TRBD2 matches 14 bases. Germline CDR1 reads MGHDK; CDR2 reads SYGVNS. The CDR3 is 17 residues long. V lost 2 bases to trimming and J lost 5 bases; unmatched junction nucleotides: 6. The CDR3 DNA follows: TGTGCCAGCAGTGAAATAGGACTAGCGGGAGGTCGAGATACGCAGTATTTT. Residues: CASSEIGLAGGRDTQYF.

The chain is built from TRBV6-5 and TRBJ1-1; no firm D call. V was trimmed by 6 bases and J by 6 bases, leaving 17 bases between them. This CDR3 region has 14 residues. Germline V gene sequence: CDR1 MNHEY, CDR2 SVGAGI. The CDR3 DNA follows: TGTGCCAGCAGCCGAACGACATATTCCGCTGAAGCTTTCTTT. Amino acids: CASSRTTYSAEAFF.